Following are 6 T cell receptor beta chains from one sample sequenced in a study of blood T cell repertoires in COVID-19. The repertoire was sequenced with immunoSEQ multiplex PCR; TCRdb's copy has only in-frame clones and lacks some. The repertoire holds approximately 300,000 clones, more than 70% seen once, with approximately 5% in the top ten. The material sequenced was PBMCs or T cells enriched from blood (not recorded which). Receptors originate from a woman aged 30 to 39 who had recovered from COVID-19.

This clone was seen just once. The rearrangement uses TRBV7-2 and TRBJ2-3; D remains ambiguous. V was pared by 1 base and J by 1 base, with 3 bases between. CDR1 SGHTA and CDR2 FQGNSA come from the germline V gene. The CDR3 runs to 13 residues. This CDR3 is CASSLVGTDTQYF. As DNA, the CDR3 is TGTGCCAGCAGCTTAGTCGGCACAGATACGCAGTATTTT.

The chain links TRBV29-1 to TRBJ2-1; a possible D gene is TRBD2 (7 bases). The germline V and J ends were trimmed by 0 bases and 6 bases, with 15 bases remaining between them. The CDR3 spans 15 residues. Germline CDR1 and CDR2: SQVTM and ANQGSEA. In nucleotides, the CDR3 is TGCAGCGTTGAAGATCTCTATCGGGGGGCCAATGAGCAGTTCTTC. It encodes CSVEDLYRGANEQFF.

This clone was detected a few times. The chain links TRBV7-9 to TRBJ1-1; D perhaps matches TRBD1 (5 bases). Trimming stripped 0 bases from V and 3 bases from J, with 11 bases between. Germline CDR1 and CDR2: SEHNR and FQNEAQ (reference sequence). The CDR3 extends over 15 amino acids. In DNA, the CDR3 is TGTGCCAGCAGCTTAGCAAGGGGCCTAGACACTGAAGCTTTCTTT. This encodes CASSLARGLDTEAFF.

The CDR3 reads CASKKRAGGNTGELFF. The DNA for the CDR3 is TGTGCCAGCAAAAAGCGAGCGGGGGGTAACACCGGGGAGCTGTTTTTT. The rearrangement uses TRBV11-1 and TRBJ2-2; TRBD2 matches 9 bases. Per germline, CDR1 SGHAT and CDR2 FQDESV (reference sequence). This CDR3 region has 16 residues. V lost 7 bases and J lost 2; bases outside the gene matches: 8.

The V gene is TRBV25-1, the J gene TRBJ1-6; D remains ambiguous. V was cut by 6 bases and J by 2 bases, with 11 bases left in between. CDR3 length equals 15 residues. Per germline, CDR1 MGHDK and CDR2 SYGVNS. The CDR3 region has the DNA TGTGCCAGCAGAGAGAGGGCAGCCTATAATTCACCCCTCCACTTT. This sequence encodes CASRERAAYNSPLHF.

V and J are TRBV15 and TRBJ1-5; D ambiguous. The germline V and J ends were trimmed by 1 base and 4 bases, with 8 bases remaining between them. Germline lookup yields CDR1 LNHNV and CDR2 YYDKDF (reference sequence). The CDR3 extends over 14 amino acids. The CDR3 DNA follows: TGTGCCACCAGCAGAGGGGCCCAAAATCAGCCCCAGCATTTT. Amino acids: CATSRGAQNQPQHF.